The source of this TCR beta chain is a study of T cell repertoires in cytomegalovirus infection. As for the study in general: Evidence of both CMV infection and a matching HLA type came from public TCR beta signatures.

This CDR3 is 13 amino acids long. The germline V and J ends were trimmed by 1 base and 5 bases, with 9 bases remaining between them. Study-wide results and caveats: Individuals carrying CMV plus the relevant HLA were identified by cumulative frequency of public TCR beta families.

MiXCR was run by TCRdb on the reads, yielding one entry per CDR3 protein. The repertoire holds some 940,000 distinct CDR3 sequences, around 30% seen once, with more than 13% in the top ten. There are a few counts of this clonotype. Its matching antigen is unknown. The chain has TRBV12-3 or TRBV12-4 and TRBJ2-7; D could derive from TRBD1 or TRBD2 (6 bases each). The clonotype comes from a human donor in good health (CMV status not recorded). Some clones in this sample may be carry-over from other donors' samples. The sequenced sample was cultured CD8+ T cells from PBMCs, obtained from culture after CMV antigen stimulation. In DNA, the CDR3 is TGTGCCAGCAGTTTAGTTCGGGGGCACGAGCAGTACGTC. It encodes CASSLVRGHEQYV.